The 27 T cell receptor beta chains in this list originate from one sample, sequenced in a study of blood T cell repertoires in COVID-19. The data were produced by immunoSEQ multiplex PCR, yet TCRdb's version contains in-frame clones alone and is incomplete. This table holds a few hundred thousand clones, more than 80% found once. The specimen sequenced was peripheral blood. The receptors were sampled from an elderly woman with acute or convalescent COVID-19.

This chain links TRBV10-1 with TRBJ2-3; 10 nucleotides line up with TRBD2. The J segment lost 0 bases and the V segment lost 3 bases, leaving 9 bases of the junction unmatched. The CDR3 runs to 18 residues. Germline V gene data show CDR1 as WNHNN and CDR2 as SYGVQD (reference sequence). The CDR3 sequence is CASSDRLAGVVSTDTQYF. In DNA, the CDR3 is TGCGCCAGCAGTGATCGGCTAGCGGGAGTCGTGAGCACAGATACGCAGTATTTT.

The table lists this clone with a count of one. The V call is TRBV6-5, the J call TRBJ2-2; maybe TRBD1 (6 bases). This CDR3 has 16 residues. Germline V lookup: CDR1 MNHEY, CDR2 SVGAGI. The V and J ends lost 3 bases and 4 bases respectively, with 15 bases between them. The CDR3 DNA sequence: TGTGCCAGCAGTTATTCCGACAGGTATCGCACCGGGGAGCTGTTTTTT. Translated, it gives CASSYSDRYRTGELFF.

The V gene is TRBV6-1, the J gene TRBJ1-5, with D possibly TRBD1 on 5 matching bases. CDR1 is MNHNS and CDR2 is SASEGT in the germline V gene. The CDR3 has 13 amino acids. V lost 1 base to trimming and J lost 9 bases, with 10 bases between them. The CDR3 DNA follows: TGTGCCAGCAGTGAAGTAGGGGTCTGGCCCCAGCATTTT. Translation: CASSEVGVWPQHF.

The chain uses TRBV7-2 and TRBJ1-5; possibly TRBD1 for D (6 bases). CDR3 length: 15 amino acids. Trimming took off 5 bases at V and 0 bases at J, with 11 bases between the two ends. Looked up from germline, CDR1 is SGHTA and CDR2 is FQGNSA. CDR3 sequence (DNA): TGTGCCAGCAGCGTAGGACAGCATAGCAATCAGCCCCAGCATTTT. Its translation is CASSVGQHSNQPQHF.

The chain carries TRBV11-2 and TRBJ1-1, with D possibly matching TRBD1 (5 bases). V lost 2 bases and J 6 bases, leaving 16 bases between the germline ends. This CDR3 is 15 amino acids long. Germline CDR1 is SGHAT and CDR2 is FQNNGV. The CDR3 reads CASSLWGYRGAEAFF. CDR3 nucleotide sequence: TGTGCCAGCAGCTTATGGGGGTACCGGGGGGCTGAAGCTTTCTTT.

CDR3 DNA: TGTGCCAGCAGCCCTCGTTTTCAGGCACCCCTCCACTTT. Translating gives CASSPRFQAPLHF. The rearrangement uses TRBV7-9 and TRBJ1-6; no reliable D call. CDR1 and CDR2 (germline): SEHNR, FQNEAQ (reference sequence). The CDR3 runs 13 residues. V was trimmed by 5 bases and J by 11 bases, leaving 13 bases between them. The full variable domain, with the rest looked up from reference TRBV7-9 and TRBJ1-6, is DTGVSQNPRHKITKRGQNVTFRCDPISEHNRLYWYRQTLGQGPEFLTYFQNEAQLEKSRLLSDRFSAERPKGSFSTLEIQRTEQGDSAMYLCASSPRFQAPLHFGNGTRLTVT.

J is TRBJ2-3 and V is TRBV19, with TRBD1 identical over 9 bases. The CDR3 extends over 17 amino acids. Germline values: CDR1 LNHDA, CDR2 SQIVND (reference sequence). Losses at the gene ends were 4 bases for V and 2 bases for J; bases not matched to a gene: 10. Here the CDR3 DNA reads TGTGCCAGTAGTACGTCTTTGACAGGGGGAATCACAGATACGCAGTATTTT. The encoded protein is CASSTSLTGGITDTQYF.

Here the CDR3 reads CATSDPRTGGLSSGANVLTF. CDR3 in DNA: TGTGCCACCAGTGATCCCCGGACAGGGGGGTTGAGTTCTGGGGCCAACGTCCTGACTTTC. V and J are TRBV24-1 and TRBJ2-6; 10 nucleotides align to TRBD1. The germline gives CDR1 KGHDR, CDR2 SFDVKD. The CDR3 has 20 residues. The ends lost 3 bases at V and 1 base at J; junction bases unmatched: 11.

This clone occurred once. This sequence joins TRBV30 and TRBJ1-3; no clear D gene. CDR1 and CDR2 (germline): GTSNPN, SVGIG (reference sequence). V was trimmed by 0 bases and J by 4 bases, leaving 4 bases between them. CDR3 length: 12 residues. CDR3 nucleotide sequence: TGTGCCTGGAGTGTCCTAGGAAACACCATATATTTT. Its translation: CAWSVLGNTIYF.

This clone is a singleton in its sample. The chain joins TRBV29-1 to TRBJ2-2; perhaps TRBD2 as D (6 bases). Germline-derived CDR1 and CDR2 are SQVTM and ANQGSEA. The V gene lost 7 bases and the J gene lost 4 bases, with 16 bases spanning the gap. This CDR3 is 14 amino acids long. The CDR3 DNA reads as TGCAGCGCCCGATCCGGGACTTTCACCGGGGAGCTGTTTTTT. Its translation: CSARSGTFTGELFF.

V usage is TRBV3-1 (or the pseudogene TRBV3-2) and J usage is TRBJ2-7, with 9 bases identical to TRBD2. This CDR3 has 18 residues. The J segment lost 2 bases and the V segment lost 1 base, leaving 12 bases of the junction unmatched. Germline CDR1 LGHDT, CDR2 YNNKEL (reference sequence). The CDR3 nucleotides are TGTGCCAGCAGCCAAGGAACCGGGCAGACTAGCGGAGCCTACGAGCAGTACTTC. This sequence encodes CASSQGTGQTSGAYEQYF.

The CDR3 loop reads CASSLGTSGRIYEQYF. The CDR3 DNA follows: TGTGCCAGCAGCCTTGGGACTAGCGGGAGGATCTACGAGCAGTACTTC. The chain links TRBV3-1 (or the pseudogene TRBV3-2) to TRBJ2-7; 15 nucleotides line up with TRBD2. Germline V gives CDR1 LGHDT, CDR2 YNNKEL (reference sequence). The CDR3 runs to 16 residues. The ends lost 4 bases at V and 3 bases at J; junction bases unmatched: 4.

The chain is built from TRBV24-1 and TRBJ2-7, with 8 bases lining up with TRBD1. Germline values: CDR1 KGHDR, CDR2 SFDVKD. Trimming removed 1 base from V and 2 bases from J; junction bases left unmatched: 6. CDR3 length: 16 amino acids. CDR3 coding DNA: TGTGCCACCAGTGATTTATCTCCAGGGGGCACCTACGAGCAGTACTTC. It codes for CATSDLSPGGTYEQYF.

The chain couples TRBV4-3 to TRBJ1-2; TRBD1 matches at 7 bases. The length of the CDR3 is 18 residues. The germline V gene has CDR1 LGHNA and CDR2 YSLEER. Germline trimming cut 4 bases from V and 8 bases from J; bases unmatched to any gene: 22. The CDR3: CASSPSLTGIKTPTGYTF. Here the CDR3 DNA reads TGCGCCAGCAGCCCCTCTCTGACAGGGATCAAAACGCCCACGGGCTACACCTTC.

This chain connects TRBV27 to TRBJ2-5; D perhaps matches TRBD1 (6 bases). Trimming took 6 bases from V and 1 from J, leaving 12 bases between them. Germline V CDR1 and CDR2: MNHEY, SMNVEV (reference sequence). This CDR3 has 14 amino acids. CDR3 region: CASSYRDSQETQYF. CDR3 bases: TGTGCCAGCAGCTACAGGGATAGCCAAGAGACCCAGTACTTC.

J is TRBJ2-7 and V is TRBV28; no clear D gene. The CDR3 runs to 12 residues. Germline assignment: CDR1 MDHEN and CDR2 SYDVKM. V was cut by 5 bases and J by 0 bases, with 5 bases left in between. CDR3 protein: CASSVSSYEQYF. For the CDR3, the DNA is TGTGCCAGCAGTGTCAGCTCCTACGAGCAGTACTTC.

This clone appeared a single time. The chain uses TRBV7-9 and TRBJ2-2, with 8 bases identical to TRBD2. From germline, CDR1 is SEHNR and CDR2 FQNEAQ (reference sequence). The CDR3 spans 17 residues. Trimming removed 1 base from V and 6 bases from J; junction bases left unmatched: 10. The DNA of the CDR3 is TGTGCCAGCAGCTTAGGAGGCCCGAGTAGCGGGGCCGGGGAGCTGTTTTTT. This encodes CASSLGGPSSGAGELFF.

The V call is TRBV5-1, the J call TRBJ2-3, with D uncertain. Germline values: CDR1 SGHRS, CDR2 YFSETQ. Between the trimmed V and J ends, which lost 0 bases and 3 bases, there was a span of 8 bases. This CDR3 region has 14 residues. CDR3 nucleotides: TGCGCCAGCAGCTTGGTTACGGAGACAGATACGCAGTATTTT. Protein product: CASSLVTETDTQYF.

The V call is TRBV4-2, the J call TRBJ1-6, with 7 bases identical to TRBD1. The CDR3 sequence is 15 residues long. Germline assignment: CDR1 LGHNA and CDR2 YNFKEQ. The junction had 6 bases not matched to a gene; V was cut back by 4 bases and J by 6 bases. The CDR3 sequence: CASSPGGGLNSPLHF. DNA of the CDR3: TGTGCCAGCAGCCCGGGAGGGGGCCTTAATTCACCCCTCCACTTT.

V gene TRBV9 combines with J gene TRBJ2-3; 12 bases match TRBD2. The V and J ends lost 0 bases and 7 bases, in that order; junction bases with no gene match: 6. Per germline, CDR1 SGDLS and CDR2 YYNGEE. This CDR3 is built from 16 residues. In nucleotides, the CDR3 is TGTGCCAGCAGCGTAGGGCTAGCGGGGGGGCTGTATACGCAGTATTTT. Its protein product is CASSVGLAGGLYTQYF.

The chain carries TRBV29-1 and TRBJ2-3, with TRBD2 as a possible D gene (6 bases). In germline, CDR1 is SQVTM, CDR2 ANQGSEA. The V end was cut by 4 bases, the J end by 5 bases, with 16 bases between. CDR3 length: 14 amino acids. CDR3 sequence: CSVGGRQPGDTQYF. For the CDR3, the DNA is TGCAGCGTTGGGGGGAGGCAGCCGGGAGATACGCAGTATTTT.

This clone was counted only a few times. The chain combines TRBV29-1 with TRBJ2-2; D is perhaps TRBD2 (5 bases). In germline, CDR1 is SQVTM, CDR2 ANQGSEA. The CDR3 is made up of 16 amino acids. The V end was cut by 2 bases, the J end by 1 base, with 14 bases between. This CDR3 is CSVENRRPVNTGELFF. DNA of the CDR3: TGCAGCGTTGAAAATAGGAGGCCCGTGAACACCGGGGAGCTGTTTTTT.

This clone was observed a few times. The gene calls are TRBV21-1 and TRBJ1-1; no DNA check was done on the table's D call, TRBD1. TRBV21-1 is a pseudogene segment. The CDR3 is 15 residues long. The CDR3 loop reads CASSASGHVNTEAFF. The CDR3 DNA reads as TGTGCCAGCAGCGCCTCGGGACACGTGAACACTGAAGCTTTCTTT.

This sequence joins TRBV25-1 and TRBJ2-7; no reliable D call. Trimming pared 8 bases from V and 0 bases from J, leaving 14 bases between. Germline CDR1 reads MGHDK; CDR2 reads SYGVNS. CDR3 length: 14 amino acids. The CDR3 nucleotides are TGTGCCAGCCAAACCCTCGTCAGCTCCTACGAGCAGTACTTC. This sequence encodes CASQTLVSSYEQYF.

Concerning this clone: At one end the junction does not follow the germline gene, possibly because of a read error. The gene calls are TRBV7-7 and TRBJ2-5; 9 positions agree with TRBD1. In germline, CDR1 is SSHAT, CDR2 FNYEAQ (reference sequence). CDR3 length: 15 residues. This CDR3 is CASSLGQGVEETQYF. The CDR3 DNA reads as TGTGCTAGCAGCTTGGGACAGGGAGTCGAAGAGACCCAGTACTTC.

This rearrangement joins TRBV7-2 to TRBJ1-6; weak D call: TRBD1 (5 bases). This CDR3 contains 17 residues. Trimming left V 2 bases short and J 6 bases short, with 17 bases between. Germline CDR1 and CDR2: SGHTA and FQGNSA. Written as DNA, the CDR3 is TGTGCCAGCAGCTTACGGTCGATAGCAGGGCTTAATTCACCCCTCCACTTT. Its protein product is CASSLRSIAGLNSPLHF.

The CDR3 sequence is CASSVGLAGSQETQYF. The CDR3 DNA follows: TGTGCCAGCAGCGTGGGACTAGCGGGTTCACAAGAGACCCAGTACTTC. The chain combines TRBV7-9 with TRBJ2-5; 12 positions match TRBD2. CDR3 size: 16 residues. The junction had 6 bases not matched to a gene; V was cut back by 5 bases and J by 2 bases. The germline V gene encodes CDR1 SEHNR and CDR2 FQNEAQ (reference sequence).